Here is one T cell receptor (beta chain) with its context. Antigen specificity is unknown. Other DNA sequences from this sample encode an identical CDR3 as well. The repertoire was sequenced with immunoSEQ multiplex PCR; TCRdb's copy has only in-frame clones and lacks some. The repertoire holds some 2.1 million clones, with over 85% as singletons. The CDR3 has 14 residues. The V gene end was trimmed by 4 bases and the J gene end by 3 bases; junction bases not matched to a gene: 2. Germline V CDR1 and CDR2: SEHNR, FQNEAQ (reference sequence). These data belong to a study of shared clonotypes between healthy human individuals. Regarding the study as a whole: Larger richness was generally estimated for naive than memory subsets.

Adults of Caucasian background living in Nashville, Tennessee made up all donors. This TCR was sampled from a man younger than 30 in good health. The chain joins TRBV7-9 to TRBJ1-2, with 10 bases fitting TRBD1. Sequencing input: naive CD4+ T cells sorted from blood. The subset is: CD45RA+ positively selected. The DNA for the CDR3 is TGTGCCAGCAGCTCGGGGACAGGGGACTATGGCTACACCTTC. This codes for CASSSGTGDYGYTF. The whole variable domain, remainder taken from reference TRBV7-9 and TRBJ1-2, is DTGVSQNPRHKITKRGQNVTFRCDPISEHNRLYWYRQTLGQGPEFLTYFQNEAQLEKSRLLSDRFSAERPKGSFSTLEIQRTEQGDSAMYLCASSSGTGDYGYTFGSGTRLTVV.